One and the same sample provided the 27 T cell receptor beta chains below, sequenced in a study of molecular identifiers for immune sequencing clone quantification. TCRdb called the PCR reads again in MiXCR, with one record for every CDR3 protein. Of about 500,000 distinct CDR3 sequences listed, about a fifth are singletons. The sample consisted of naive CD8+ T cells from blood, with Jurkat cell RNA spiked in. This sample's subset: FACS-sorted CD8+CD4-CCR7+CD45RA+ naive T cells. The receptors derive from a human donor in good health. Some libraries in this study had Jurkat cell RNA spiked in.

The rearrangement links TRBV10-3 to TRBJ2-3, with 8 bases aligning to TRBD2. The V gene's germline CDR1 is ENHRY and CDR2 SYGVKD. The CDR3 is 16 amino acids. The junction had 6 bases not matched to a gene; V was cut back by 2 bases and J by 2 bases. CDR3 amino acids: CAISEGTRSLTDTQYF. Here the CDR3 DNA reads TGTGCCATCAGTGAGGGGACTAGATCCCTCACAGATACGCAGTATTTT.

The chain uses TRBV7-9 and TRBJ2-6, with 9 bases identical to TRBD1. CDR3 size: 20 residues. V trimming: 5 bases; J trimming: 0 bases; junction bases outside the gene matches: 14. Germline-derived CDR1 and CDR2 are SEHNR and FQNEAQ (reference sequence). The CDR3 nucleotides are TGTGCCAGCAGCCCTAGTCCGGGACAGGGCCTAAGCTCTGGGGCCAACGTCCTGACTTTC. Protein sequence: CASSPSPGQGLSSGANVLTF.

The chain couples TRBV6-5 to TRBJ2-4; tentative D call: TRBD1 (5 bases). Trimming took off 0 bases at V and 7 bases at J, with 13 bases between the two ends. Germline lookup yields CDR1 MNHEY and CDR2 SVGAGI. This CDR3 comprises 15 residues. CDR3 sequence (DNA): TGTGCCAGCAGTTACTCGAGCCCCCCAGGGAACATTCAGTACTTC. It is translated as CASSYSSPPGNIQYF.

The chain is built from TRBV2 and TRBJ1-1, with D hard to call. Germline V CDR1 and CDR2: SNHLY, FYNNEI. This CDR3 has 15 amino acids. V lost 0 bases, J lost 1 base, and 9 bases lay in between. The CDR3: CASSEAASANTEAFF. Written as DNA, the CDR3 is TGTGCCAGCAGTGAAGCGGCGTCAGCGAACACTGAAGCTTTCTTT.

The chain couples TRBV7-9 to TRBJ2-5; TRBD2 is a possible D gene (6 bases). Germline V gene sequence: CDR1 SEHNR, CDR2 FQNEAQ (reference sequence). CDR3 length: 14 residues. Between the trimmed V and J ends, which lost 3 bases and 3 bases, there was a span of 11 bases. The DNA for the CDR3 is TGTGCCAGCAGCTTTAGCGGACTGAAAGAGACCCAGTACTTC. Protein product: CASSFSGLKETQYF.

CDR3 amino acids: CASSTNWGQNTEAFF. CDR3 DNA sequence: TGTGCCAGCAGTACCAATTGGGGGCAGAACACTGAAGCTTTCTTT. The gene calls are TRBV6-1 and TRBJ1-1, with a possible D match to TRBD1 (6 bases). The V gene's germline CDR1 is MNHNS and CDR2 SASEGT. The V end was cut by 5 bases, the J end by 1 base, with 14 bases between. The CDR3 contains 15 residues.

This chain joins TRBV6-5 and TRBJ2-3; D not resolved. The ends were cut back, 0 bases at V and 3 bases at J, with 13 bases in the middle. CDR1 and CDR2 (germline): MNHEY, SVGAGI. This CDR3 contains 16 residues. CDR3 loop: CASSYSSRTLTDTQYF. The CDR3, as DNA: TGTGCCAGCAGTTACTCGAGCCGCACCTTGACAGATACGCAGTATTTT.

Only a few counts were recorded for this clonotype. V and J are TRBV30 and TRBJ2-6; D might be TRBD2 (6 bases). V shed 3 bases and J shed 1 base, with 22 bases lying between them. The CDR3 is 19 residues long. Germline loops: CDR1 GTSNPN, CDR2 SVGIG (reference sequence). The CDR3 protein is CAWSPTDGEADSGANVLTF. The CDR3 DNA sequence: TGTGCCTGGAGCCCGACGGACGGGGAGGCGGATTCTGGGGCCAACGTCCTGACTTTC.

The CDR3 nucleotides are TGCAGCGTTGAGTCCAACTATGGCTACACCTTC. Translation: CSVESNYGYTF. This rearrangement joins TRBV29-1 to TRBJ1-2; D uncertain. The CDR3 length is 11 residues. V dropped 3 bases and J dropped 2 bases, with 4 bases sitting between them. Germline V gene lookup returns CDR1 SQVTM and CDR2 ANQGSEA.

This clonotype was recorded a few times. CDR3 loop: CASSPHRGSGIQETQYF. Written as DNA, the CDR3 is TGTGCCAGCAGTCCCCACCGGGGTAGCGGAATCCAAGAGACCCAGTACTTC. V usage is TRBV12-3 or TRBV12-4 and J usage is TRBJ2-5; tentative D call: TRBD2 (6 bases). Trimming pared 5 bases from V and 1 base from J, leaving 20 bases between. There are 17 residues in the CDR3.

In its sample, this clonotype was seen a few times. The chain uses TRBV14 and TRBJ2-3, with D maybe TRBD2 (5 bases). This CDR3 has 17 amino acids. Germline V CDR1 and CDR2: SGHDN, FVKESK. Between the trimmed V and J ends, which lost 0 bases and 0 bases, there was a span of 13 bases. Here the CDR3 reads CASSQDMGGLSTDTQYF. As DNA, the CDR3 is TGTGCCAGCAGCCAAGATATGGGCGGACTTAGCACAGATACGCAGTATTTT. The full variable domain, its missing parts supplied by reference TRBV14 and TRBJ2-3, is EAGVTQFPSHSVIEKGQTVTLRCDPISGHDNLYWYRRVMGKEIKFLLHFVKESKQDESGMPNNRFLAERTGGTYSTLKVQPAELEDSGVYFCASSQDMGGLSTDTQYFGPGTRLTVL.

This clonotype was counted between two and nine times. CDR3 DNA: TGTGCCCGCAAAAGTTACGAGCAGTACTTC. This gives the protein CARKSYEQYF. The V and J genes are TRBV9 and TRBJ2-7; D is unresolved. V dropped 10 bases and J dropped 4 bases, with 9 bases sitting between them. CDR3 length equals 10 residues. Germline V lookup: CDR1 SGDLS, CDR2 YYNGEE. The whole variable domain, filled in from reference TRBV9 and TRBJ2-7, reads DSGVTQTPKHLITATGQRVTLRCSPRSGDLSVYWYQQSLDQGLQFLIQYYNGEERAKGNILERFSAQQFPDLHSELNLSSLELGDSALYFCARKSYEQYFGPGTRLTVT.

Details on this clonotype: The CDR3 does not close with the conserved phenylalanine or tryptophan, likely indicating a read error. This chain uses TRBV7-8 with TRBJ2-7; D tentatively fits TRBD1 or TRBD2 (6 bases each). Trimming removed 5 bases at V and 4 bases at J, with 12 bases between. Germline assignment: CDR1 SGHVS and CDR2 FQNEAQ. The CDR3 consists of 13 residues. CDR3 coding DNA: TGTGCCAGCAGCCGCGGGACACTTTACGAGCAGTACCTC. It specifies CASSRGTLYEQYL.

A few counts support this clonotype. The J gene is TRBJ2-2, the V gene TRBV19, with 10 bases fitting TRBD1. CDR3 length: 16 residues. Per germline, CDR1 LNHDA and CDR2 SQIVND (reference sequence). The trim removed 2 bases at V and 6 bases at J, leaving 6 bases unmatched. CDR3 coding DNA: TGTGCCAGTAGTATACCCGACAGGGGGCTTCCCGGGGAGCTGTTTTTT. It yields the protein CASSIPDRGLPGELFF.

The chain links TRBV27 to TRBJ2-3; 9 bases are shared with TRBD2. The CDR3 extends over 16 amino acids. V gave up 2 bases and J gave up 1 base; unmatched junction bases: 4. CDR1 and CDR2 (germline): MNHEY, SMNVEV (reference sequence). For the CDR3, the DNA is TGTGCCAGCAGTTTAGGGGCGGGGGGGGGCACAGATACGCAGTATTTT. Its translation is CASSLGAGGGTDTQYF.

This rearrangement joins TRBV27 to TRBJ2-3; D not resolved. The ends were cut back, 7 bases at V and 2 bases at J, with 13 bases in the middle. In germline, CDR1 is MNHEY, CDR2 SMNVEV (reference sequence). The CDR3 has 14 residues. CDR3 DNA sequence: TGTGCCAGCACTTTCTCCTCTACCACAGATACGCAGTATTTT. It codes for CASTFSSTTDTQYF.

Details on this clonotype: One base away lies a much larger clone, so this may be a sequencing read error. The chain couples TRBV5-5 to TRBJ2-7, with TRBD1 identical over 10 bases. The CDR3 is made up of 16 amino acids. CDR1 and CDR2 from the germline V gene are SGHKS and YYEKEE (reference sequence). The CDR3 here is CASSLAPDRGLRERYF. The DNA of the CDR3 is TGTGCCAGCAGCTTGGCCCCGGACAGGGGGTTGAGAGAGCGGTACTTC.

This clonotype was counted only a few times. The chain is built from TRBV12-3 or TRBV12-4 and TRBJ1-2, with D unclear. V lost 7 bases, J lost 4 bases, and 19 bases lay in between. This CDR3 is built from 15 residues. The CDR3 loop reads CASTDTARHAYGYTF. The DNA for the CDR3 is TGTGCCAGCACCGATACGGCCCGTCATGCCTATGGCTACACCTTC.

This clonotype was seen many times. The CDR3 DNA is TGCAGTGCTTCTACCGGAAGTTCACCCCTCCACTTT. Translation: CSASTGSSPLHF. The chain combines TRBV20-1 with TRBJ1-6, with D uncertain. CDR1 and CDR2 from the germline V gene are DFQATT and SNEGSKA (reference sequence). The CDR3 totals 12 residues. Between the trimmed V and J ends, which lost 5 bases and 9 bases, there was a span of 11 bases.

This clonotype is a singleton in its sample. A much bigger clone sits one base away, suggesting this may be a read error. V is TRBV6-4 and J is TRBJ1-5, with TRBD1 matching 7 bases. The CDR3 loop spans 18 amino acids. Germline V CDR1 and CDR2: MRHNA, SNTAGT. The CDR3 spells CASSDSSMAGGRNQHQHF. Written as DNA, the CDR3 is TGTGCCAGCAGTGACTCTAGTATGGCAGGGGGACGCAATCAGCACCAGCATTTT.

The rearrangement joins TRBV27 to TRBJ2-5; D uncertain. From germline, CDR1 is MNHEY and CDR2 SMNVEV (reference sequence). The CDR3 totals 16 residues. Trimming shortened V by 4 bases and J by 5 bases, and 20 bases separated the two germline ends. Here the CDR3 reads CASSSPMQGMGETQYF. The CDR3 DNA sequence: TGTGCCAGCAGTTCCCCCATGCAAGGGATGGGGGAGACCCAGTACTTC.

This clonotype was seen many times. The chain combines TRBV6-1 with TRBJ1-5; 7 nucleotides align to TRBD1. This CDR3 region has 15 residues. Germline-derived CDR1 and CDR2 are MNHNS and SASEGT. Trimming took 3 bases from V and 5 from J; bases not matched to a gene: 7. CDR3 sequence reads: CASSDRQGFYQPQHF. In DNA, the CDR3 is TGTGCCAGCAGTGATCGACAGGGTTTCTATCAGCCCCAGCATTTT.

In nucleotides, the CDR3 is TGTGCCGGACACCAGGGGGGGGCTGGAGATGAGCAGTTCTTC. Protein: CAGHQGGAGDEQFF. The chain links TRBV2 to TRBJ2-1; possibly TRBD1 or TRBD2 for D (7 bases each). Germline CDR1 and CDR2: SNHLY and FYNNEI. Trimming removed 11 bases at V and 8 bases at J, with 22 bases between. The CDR3 runs to 14 residues.

There are a few counts of this clonotype. V is TRBV5-1 and J is TRBJ2-3; 7 positions match TRBD2. The CDR3 covers 16 residues. From germline, CDR1 is SGHRS and CDR2 YFSETQ. With 4 bases clipped from V and 0 bases from J, the junction kept 8 bases outside the gene matches. CDR3 in amino acids: CASSPEAGTSTDTQYF. CDR3 coding DNA: TGCGCCAGCAGCCCCGAAGCGGGAACTAGCACAGATACGCAGTATTTT.

Concerning this clonotype itself: A much larger clone is a single base away; this may be a read error. The CDR3 nucleotides read TGCAGTGCTAGAGTGCCCAACTTACGGGGGCAGCACTTC. Amino acids: CSARVPNLRGQHF. V and J are TRBV20-1 and TRBJ2-7, with D perhaps matching TRBD1 or TRBD2 (6 bases each). The CDR3 runs 13 residues. Per the germline V gene, CDR1 is DFQATT and CDR2 is SNEGSKA (reference sequence).

As for this clonotype: Because it lacks the conserved phenylalanine or tryptophan at the end, this CDR3 is likely a read error. The V call is TRBV6-5, the J call TRBJ2-1, with 11 bases matching TRBD1. The CDR3 totals 14 residues. Germline-derived CDR1 and CDR2 are MNHEY and SVGAGI. Trimming cost V 6 bases and J 9 bases; bases outside gene matches: 7. This CDR3 reads CASRPGQGASEQFS. CDR3 in DNA: TGTGCCAGCAGACCTGGACAGGGGGCTAGTGAGCAGTTCTCC.

Comment on this clonotype: This sequence may be a read error, since a much larger clone differs from it by one base. This sequence joins TRBV25-1 and TRBJ2-2, with D uncertain. Germline CDR1 and CDR2: MGHDK and SYGVNS. This CDR3 is built from 14 residues. CDR3: CACSSPGNTGELFF. DNA for the CDR3: TGTGCCTGCAGTTCCCCTGGCAACACCGGGGAGCTGTTTTTT.